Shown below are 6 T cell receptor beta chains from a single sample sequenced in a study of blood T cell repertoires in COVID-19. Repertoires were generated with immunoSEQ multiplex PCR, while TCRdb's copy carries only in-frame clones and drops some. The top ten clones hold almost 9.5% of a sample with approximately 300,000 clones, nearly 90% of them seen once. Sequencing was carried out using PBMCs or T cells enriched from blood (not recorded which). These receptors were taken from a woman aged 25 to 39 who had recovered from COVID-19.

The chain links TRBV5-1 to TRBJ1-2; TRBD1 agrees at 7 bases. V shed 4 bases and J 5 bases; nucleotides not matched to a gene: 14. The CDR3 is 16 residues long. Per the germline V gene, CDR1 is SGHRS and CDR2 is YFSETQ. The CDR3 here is CASSPGTARLTYGYTF. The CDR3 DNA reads TGCGCCAGCAGCCCCGGGACAGCGAGACTAACTTATGGCTACACCTTC.

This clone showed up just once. The CDR3: CASRQQGISNQPQHF. The CDR3 bases are TGTGCCAGCAGACAACAGGGAATTAGCAATCAGCCCCAGCATTTT. The chain couples TRBV6-5 to TRBJ1-5; possible D gene TRBD1, 6 bases. The CDR3 has 15 residues. Per germline, CDR1 MNHEY and CDR2 SVGAGI. Trimming shortened V by 6 bases and J by 0 bases, and 12 bases separated the two germline ends.

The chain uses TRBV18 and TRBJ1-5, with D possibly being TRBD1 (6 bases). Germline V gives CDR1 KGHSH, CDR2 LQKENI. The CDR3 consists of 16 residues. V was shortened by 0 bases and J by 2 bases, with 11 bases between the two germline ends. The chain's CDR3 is CASSPPTQGGNQPQHF. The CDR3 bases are TGTGCCAGCTCACCACCGACACAGGGAGGCAATCAGCCCCAGCATTTT.

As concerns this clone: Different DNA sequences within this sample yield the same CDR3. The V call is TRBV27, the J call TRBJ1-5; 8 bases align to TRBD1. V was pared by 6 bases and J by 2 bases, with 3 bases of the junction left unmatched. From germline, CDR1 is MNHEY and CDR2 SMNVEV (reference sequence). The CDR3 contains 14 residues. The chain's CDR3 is CASSGQGGNQPQHF. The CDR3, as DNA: TGTGCCAGCAGCGGACAGGGTGGCAATCAGCCCCAGCATTTT.

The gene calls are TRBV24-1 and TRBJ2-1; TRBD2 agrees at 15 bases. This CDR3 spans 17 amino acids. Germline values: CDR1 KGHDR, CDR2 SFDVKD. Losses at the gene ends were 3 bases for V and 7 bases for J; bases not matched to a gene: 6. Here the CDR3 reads CATSDLQGTSGRNEQFF. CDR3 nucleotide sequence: TGTGCCACCAGTGATCTTCAAGGGACTAGCGGGAGGAATGAGCAGTTCTTC.

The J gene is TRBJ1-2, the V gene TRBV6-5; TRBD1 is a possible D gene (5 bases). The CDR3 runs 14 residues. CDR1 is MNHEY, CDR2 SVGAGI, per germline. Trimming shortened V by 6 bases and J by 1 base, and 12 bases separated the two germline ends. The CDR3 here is CASSSPGGNYGYTF. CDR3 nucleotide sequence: TGTGCCAGCAGCTCTCCGGGGGGTAACTATGGCTACACCTTC.